The entry below describes one T cell receptor (beta chain). Its cognate antigen is unknown. This CDR3 comprises 14 residues. Germline V gene data show CDR1 as WNHNN and CDR2 as SYGVQD (reference sequence). Between the trimmed V and J ends, which lost 0 bases and 6 bases, there was a span of 8 bases. Profiled with immunoSEQ multiplex PCR; TCRdb holds only in-frame clones, not every one. The sample holds 25,000 to 35,000 clones; around 89% are singletons and the top ten take 10% to 15%. These data belong to a study of T cells in localized non-small cell lung cancer. The study, taken as a whole, reports: The study detected a median approximately 57 of the top 100 tumor clones in adjacent lung. Only one tumor region was sequenced, so heterogeneity remains possible.

The source of this sequence is a female donor of 60 years or more with stage III squamous cell lung carcinoma. The sample consisted of peripheral blood, taken before any cancer treatment. V usage is TRBV10-1 and J usage is TRBJ2-2, with D perhaps TRBD2 (5 bases). CDR3 DNA sequence: TGCGCCAGCAGTGAGTCCGGGATGCCCGGGGAGCTGTTTTTT. Encoded protein: CASSESGMPGELFF.